This T cell receptor beta chain emerged from a study of T-cell memory formation after mild COVID-19. This clonotype has only a few counts. TCRdb ran MiXCR on the 5' RACE reads and lists one entry per CDR3 protein. The sample lists almost 550,000 distinct CDR3 sequences; over 20% were seen once. Trimming removed 11 bases from V and 6 bases from J, with 16 bases in between. CDR3 size: 12 residues. The germline V gene encodes CDR1 SEHNR and CDR2 FQNEAQ (reference sequence). Sequencing was done on a sample of PBMCs or a T cell subset sorted from them (not recorded which). The TCR comes from an adult woman who had mild COVID-19 (a few samples of this study predate the infection). Cell type and time point are not known. The rearrangement uses TRBV7-9 and TRBJ1-2; no clear D. CDR3 sequence (DNA): TGTGCCTCACAAGGTCCCGGGAATGGCTACACCTTC. Encoded protein: CASQGPGNGYTF.